Below, 30 T cell receptor beta chains from the same sample are listed, as sequenced in a study of response to subunit inactivated influenza vaccine. MiXCR was run by TCRdb on the RT-PCR reads, yielding one entry per CDR3 protein. The table has some 550,000 distinct CDR3 sequences, under 30% seen once. These same data were also listed under a study on T cells expressing NK-cell markers. Per that study: 5'RACE template switching built TCR beta cDNA with unique molecular identifiers.

The sample in question was CD4+ T cells sorted from PBMCs, obtained 11 to 12 days after vaccination. All receptors derive from a man aged 50-60 years who received an inactivated influenza vaccine.

Ten or more counts support this clonotype. This chain uses TRBV5-1 with TRBJ2-7; 8 bases match TRBD2. V dropped 1 base and J dropped 1; count of bases not matched to a gene: 1. This CDR3 spans 14 amino acids. Germline CDR1 SGHRS, CDR2 YFSETQ. The CDR3 DNA reads TGCGCCAGCAGCTTGTCGGGGGGGTCCTACGAGCAGTACTTC. It specifies CASSLSGGSYEQYF.

The chain carries TRBV7-2 and TRBJ1-2; D call uncertain. CDR1 and CDR2 (germline): SGHTA, FQGNSA. With 8 bases removed from V and 6 bases from J, the gap between germline ends came to 10 bases. The CDR3 is 11 amino acids. CDR3 region: CASRKPDGYTF. The CDR3, as DNA: TGTGCCAGCCGAAAACCCGATGGCTACACCTTC.

This clonotype showed up many times. A read error may produce the germline difference seen at one junction end. The chain couples TRBV5-1 to TRBJ1-6; D is perhaps TRBD1 (6 bases). Germline CDR1 reads SGHRS; CDR2 reads YFSETQ. The CDR3 has 14 amino acids. The CDR3 sequence: CASSLGQNNSPLHF. CDR3 nucleotides: TGTGCCAGCAGCCTAGGACAGAATAATTCACCCCTCCACTTT.

DNA for the CDR3: TGTGCCACCAGCTACCCAGCGGGAGGCCGATTTCAAGAGACCCAGTACTTC. This translates into CATSYPAGGRFQETQYF. The chain couples TRBV15 to TRBJ2-5; TRBD2 agrees at 9 bases. This CDR3 has 17 amino acids. Germline V gene sequence: CDR1 LNHNV, CDR2 YYDKDF (reference sequence). The V gene end was trimmed by 5 bases and the J gene end by 2 bases; junction bases not matched to a gene: 12.

The rearrangement links TRBV29-1 to TRBJ2-1, with 10 bases lining up with TRBD2. CDR3 size: 13 residues. V gave up 5 bases and J gave up 3 bases; unmatched junction bases: 1. Germline V CDR1 and CDR2: SQVTM, ANQGSEA. The CDR3 here is CSVRTSGYNEQFF. CDR3 DNA: TGCAGCGTTCGGACTAGCGGCTACAATGAGCAGTTCTTC.

The gene calls are TRBV6-6 and TRBJ2-1; maybe TRBD1 (6 bases). CDR3 length: 13 amino acids. Germline values: CDR1 MNHNY, CDR2 SVGAGI (reference sequence). V was pared by 7 bases and J by 10 bases, with 17 bases between. Here the CDR3 reads CASTPMGAGEQFF. CDR3 in DNA: TGTGCCAGCACCCCGATGGGGGCAGGAGAGCAGTTCTTC.

The rearrangement links TRBV11-1 to TRBJ2-2, with D hard to call. The germline gives CDR1 SGHAT, CDR2 FQDESV (reference sequence). CDR3 length equals 12 residues. The germline V and J ends were trimmed by 5 bases and 6 bases, with 7 bases remaining between them. CDR3 sequence: CASSRRSGELFF. The CDR3 nucleotides are TGTGCCAGCAGCCGCCGCTCCGGGGAGCTGTTTTTT.

The genes are TRBV4-3 and TRBJ2-7; 11 bases align to TRBD1. This CDR3 contains 15 residues. Trimming removed 0 bases from V and 5 bases from J; junction bases left unmatched: 3. CDR1 LGHNA and CDR2 YSLEER come from the germline V gene. The CDR3 spells CASSQDGTGGNEQYF. In nucleotides, the CDR3 is TGCGCCAGCAGCCAAGACGGGACAGGGGGTAACGAGCAGTACTTC.

This clonotype was counted at least ten times. CDR3 in amino acids: CASRQTGLVEQFF. Here the CDR3 DNA reads TGTGCCAGCAGACAGACAGGGTTAGTTGAGCAGTTCTTC. The J gene is TRBJ2-1, the V gene TRBV12-3 or TRBV12-4, with TRBD1 matching over 7 bases. This CDR3 is built from 13 residues. V lost 6 bases, J lost 9 bases, and 8 bases stayed unmatched.

Here the CDR3 DNA reads TGCAGTGCTATCCGGGGGAGAGTGGGAGAGACCCAGTACTTC. Translation: CSAIRGRVGETQYF. J is TRBJ2-5 and V is TRBV20-1; D may be TRBD2 (6 bases). This CDR3 has 14 amino acids. V was clipped by 4 bases and J by 4 bases, with 16 bases between them. Germline V gene data show CDR1 as DFQATT and CDR2 as SNEGSKA (reference sequence).

This clonotype was detected a few times. V gene TRBV18 combines with J gene TRBJ1-1; unclear D gene. With 2 bases removed from V and 1 base from J, the gap between germline ends came to 8 bases. Germline CDR1 and CDR2: KGHSH and LQKENI. The length of the CDR3 is 14 residues. The CDR3 spells CASSPGLGNTEAFF. The CDR3 DNA reads as TGTGCCAGCTCACCAGGGCTGGGGAACACTGAAGCTTTCTTT.

The chain joins TRBV5-1 to TRBJ2-1; D is ambiguous. The CDR3 covers 16 residues. The V gene lost 0 bases and the J gene lost 0 bases, with 10 bases spanning the gap. CDR1 SGHRS and CDR2 YFSETQ come from the germline V gene. Written as DNA, the CDR3 is TGCGCCAGCAGCTTGGCCTGGAGAAGCTCCTACAATGAGCAGTTCTTC. This sequence encodes CASSLAWRSSYNEQFF. The complete variable domain, with remaining parts taken from reference TRBV5-1 and TRBJ2-1, reads KAGVTQTPRYLIKTRGQQVTLSCSPISGHRSVSWYQQTPGQGLQFLFEYFSETQRNKGNFPGRFSGRQFSNSRSEMNVSTLELGDSALYLCASSLAWRSSYNEQFFGPGTRLTVL.

The gene calls are TRBV5-1 and TRBJ2-7; 11 bases agree with TRBD1. The V segment lost 4 bases and the J segment 2 bases; nucleotides outside the gene matches: 5. The germline CDR1 and CDR2 sequences are SGHRS and YFSETQ. The CDR3 is made up of 15 amino acids. CDR3 sequence: CASSVPGQGAYEQYF. The CDR3 nucleotides are TGCGCCAGCAGCGTGCCGGGACAGGGGGCCTACGAGCAGTACTTC.

This chain's CDR3 is CASTLTGSSGNTIYF. In DNA form, the CDR3 reads TGTGCCAGCACGCTCACAGGGAGCTCTGGAAACACCATATATTTT. The chain combines TRBV6-2 or TRBV6-3 with TRBJ1-3; D possibly corresponds to TRBD1 (6 bases). The CDR3 is made up of 15 amino acids. Germline loops: CDR1 MNHEY, CDR2 SVGEGT. V was cut by 7 bases and J by 0 bases, with 13 bases left in between.

This clonotype was detected only a few times. The chain carries TRBV3-1 and TRBJ2-7, with TRBD2 matching 12 bases. The CDR3 is 15 amino acids. V shed 3 bases and J 6 bases; nucleotides not matched to a gene: 6. CDR1 and CDR2 from the germline V gene are LGHDT and YNNKEL (reference sequence). CDR3 residues: CASSQTTSGSGEQYF. The CDR3 DNA sequence: TGTGCCAGCAGCCAGACGACTAGCGGGAGCGGCGAGCAGTACTTC.

This sequence joins TRBV7-8 and TRBJ2-5, with 13 bases fitting TRBD2. J was trimmed by 3 bases and V by 4 bases; bases with no gene match: 5. Per germline, CDR1 SGHVS and CDR2 FQNEAQ. The CDR3 spans 16 residues. The CDR3 nucleotides read TGTGCCAGCAGCTCCTCCGGACTAGCGGGGGAAGAGACCCAGTACTTC. Translation: CASSSSGLAGEETQYF.

The chain joins TRBV20-1 to TRBJ2-2; D may be TRBD1 (5 bases). The V end lost 6 bases, the J end lost 7 bases, and 12 bases lay between the germline ends. The germline V gene has CDR1 DFQATT and CDR2 SNEGSKA (reference sequence). This CDR3 is built from 12 residues. The DNA of the CDR3 is TGCAGTGCAACCCAGGGTGGCGGGGAGCTGTTTTTT. This codes for CSATQGGGELFF.

This chain uses TRBV7-3 with TRBJ2-3; TRBD2 matches 11 bases. The CDR3 runs to 16 residues. V lost 5 bases and J lost 2; bases outside the gene matches: 6. Germline CDR1 and CDR2: SGHTA and FQGTGA. For the CDR3, the DNA is TGTGCCAGCAGCCCGACTAGCGGGATGAACACAGATACGCAGTATTTT. Translating gives CASSPTSGMNTDTQYF.

This clonotype was seen a handful of times. This sequence joins TRBV20-1 and TRBJ2-3; TRBD1 might be the D (5 bases). Germline CDR1 reads DFQATT; CDR2 reads SNEGSKA (reference sequence). The CDR3 has 13 amino acids. Trimming left V 0 bases short and J 8 bases short, with 12 bases between. DNA for the CDR3: TGCAGTGCTAGAGAGGCAGGGAAGGCTACGCAGTATTTT. It translates to CSAREAGKATQYF.

The chain uses TRBV4-2 and TRBJ2-2; unclear D gene. Germline V gene sequence: CDR1 LGHNA, CDR2 YNFKEQ. The CDR3 has 14 residues. V dropped 7 bases and J dropped 0 bases, with 9 bases sitting between them. The CDR3 nucleotides are TGTGCCAGCACCGAACAGACGAACACCGGGGAGCTGTTTTTT. Translated: CASTEQTNTGELFF.

The chain recombines TRBV6-2 or TRBV6-3 with TRBJ2-5; D perhaps matches TRBD1 (5 bases). With 6 bases removed from V and 5 bases from J, the gap between germline ends came to 10 bases. CDR1 and CDR2 (germline): MNHEY, SVGEGT. The CDR3 contains 12 residues. In DNA form, the CDR3 reads TGTGCCAGCAGGACACCAGGGGAGACCCAGTACTTC. As protein: CASRTPGETQYF.

The rearrangement joins TRBV20-1 to TRBJ1-5; TRBD1 aligns across 7 bases. The V segment lost 5 bases and the J segment 0 bases; nucleotides outside the gene matches: 10. The CDR3 has 16 amino acids. Germline V lookup: CDR1 DFQATT, CDR2 SNEGSKA (reference sequence). The CDR3 coding sequence is TGCAGTGCTTATGAAACGGGACAGAATAGCAATCAGCCCCAGCATTTT. As protein: CSAYETGQNSNQPQHF.

This clonotype came up many times. This rearrangement joins TRBV29-1 to TRBJ2-5; no definite D call. This CDR3 region has 12 residues. Germline-derived CDR1 and CDR2 are SQVTM and ANQGSEA. With 4 bases removed from V and 7 bases from J, the gap between germline ends came to 13 bases. CDR3 sequence (DNA): TGCAGCGTTGGGGGTGTCATAGGGACCCAGTACTTC. Encoded protein: CSVGGVIGTQYF.

This clonotype was picked up many times. The J gene is TRBJ2-1, the V gene TRBV6-2 or TRBV6-3, with D possibly TRBD1 on 5 matching bases. The CDR3 length is 12 residues. Trimming took off 7 bases at V and 15 bases at J, with 19 bases between the two ends. CDR1 is MNHEY and CDR2 is SVGEGT in the germline V gene. The CDR3 loop is CASTRQGFRLFF. As DNA, the CDR3 is TGTGCCAGCACCCGCCAGGGTTTTAGGCTGTTCTTC.

The table lists this clonotype with many counts. The chain has TRBV5-1 and TRBJ2-1; 9 nucleotides match TRBD2. J gave up 5 bases and V 4 bases, and 4 bases lay outside the gene matches. Germline V gives CDR1 SGHRS, CDR2 YFSETQ. The CDR3 totals 14 residues. CDR3 protein: CASSPGLANNEQFF. The CDR3 nucleotides are TGCGCCAGCAGCCCTGGACTAGCGAACAATGAGCAGTTCTTC.

Only a few counts were recorded for this clonotype. The chain is built from TRBV27 and TRBJ2-7, with D possibly being TRBD2 (5 bases). The CDR3 sequence is 13 residues long. The V and J ends lost 4 bases and 4 bases respectively, with 11 bases between them. CDR1 and CDR2 (germline): MNHEY, SMNVEV (reference sequence). The CDR3 spells CASSSQAGYEQYF. The DNA for the CDR3 is TGTGCCAGCAGTTCGCAGGCGGGTTACGAGCAGTACTTC.

This sequence joins TRBV12-5 and TRBJ2-1; weak D call: TRBD1 (5 bases). Trimming left V 4 bases short and J 7 bases short, with 8 bases between. Germline CDR1 is LGHNT and CDR2 is FRNRAP. There are 12 residues in the CDR3. The CDR3 DNA is TGTGCTAGTGGTTCGGCAGGGAATGAGCAGTTCTTC. Translated: CASGSAGNEQFF.

At least ten counts were recorded for this clonotype. The chain is built from TRBV4-3 and TRBJ1-3, with unresolved D. Trimming left V 0 bases short and J 0 bases short, with 6 bases between. The CDR3 has 15 amino acids. The germline CDR1 and CDR2 sequences are LGHNA and YSLEER. The CDR3 loop reads CASSQDPSSGNTIYF. DNA for the CDR3: TGCGCCAGCAGCCAAGATCCCAGCTCTGGAAACACCATATATTTT.

There are a few counts of this clonotype. V and J are TRBV7-9 and TRBJ1-1; 7 bases are a match to TRBD1. Germline assignment: CDR1 SEHNR and CDR2 FQNEAQ (reference sequence). Losses at the gene ends were 5 bases for V and 8 bases for J; bases not matched to a gene: 2. The CDR3 consists of 11 residues. This CDR3 reads CASSRTGEAFF. The DNA for the CDR3 is TGTGCCAGCAGCAGGACAGGCGAAGCTTTCTTT.

This clonotype was recorded a few times. The chain is built from TRBV25-1 and TRBJ1-4, with 9 bases fitting TRBD1. V shed 8 bases, J shed 2 bases, and the junction held 15 bases outside the gene matches. Germline V lookup: CDR1 MGHDK, CDR2 SYGVNS. The CDR3 has 18 amino acids. CDR3 DNA sequence: TGTGCCAGCGGCGAAGTGGGACAGGGTCTTTTGACTAATGAAAAACTGTTTTTT. It is translated as CASGEVGQGLLTNEKLFF.